The entry below describes one TCR beta chain. The antigen remains undetermined. The data are from a study of cytomegalovirus exposure and HLA in healthy donors. Study outcomes and limitations: Cytomegalovirus status was reportedly diagnosed by the classifier with high specificity and sensitivity. Listed as cytomegalovirus-associated were 170 or so TCR beta chains. Most TCR sequences proved rare, with some public TCRs found in many donors.

The CDR3 covers 13 residues. Germline trimming cut 4 bases from V and 8 bases from J; bases unmatched to any gene: 6. Per germline, CDR1 MGHRA and CDR2 YSYEKL. Libraries were prepared by immunoSEQ multiplex PCR; TCRdb keeps only in-frame clonotypes and omits some of them. The sample yields around 260,000 clones, 90% seen once. Material: PBMCs. This chain links TRBV4-1 with TRBJ2-3; 7 nucleotides agree with TRBD2. This sequence originates from a woman aged 30 to 39 in good health and CMV-seronegative. CDR3 loop: CASSLPGGVTQYF. CDR3 sequence (DNA): TGCGCCAGCAGCCTACCTGGGGGGGTTACGCAGTATTTT.